This T cell receptor (beta chain) was recovered during a study of blood T cells in healthy people across ages. Study-wide findings and caveats: Diversity was higher, and naive CD4+ cells more numerous, in long-lived donors than in aged donors. The diversity estimates, figures obtained from one million T cells, were considered underestimates.

A second about 6 to 12 cycle PCR used barcoded and J-beta primers. TCRdb re-called the 5' RACE reads with MiXCR, one entry per CDR3 protein. In the table there are more than 750,000 distinct CDR3 sequences, about 29% of which are singletons. V was trimmed by 0 bases and J by 9 bases, leaving 17 bases between them. The germline gives CDR1 SGHTA, CDR2 FQGNSA. The CDR3 contains 15 residues. This clonotype showed up just a few times. The antigen is not known. These same data were also listed under a study on T cells of mothers and their children. Per that study: The donor cohort consisted of three healthy Caucasian mothers and their six children.

Sequenced input: blood. This TCR was recovered from a woman between 35 and 50 years old in good health. The chain links TRBV7-2 to TRBJ2-5; D is possibly TRBD2 (5 bases). The CDR3 here is CASSLARRQTGAQYF. The CDR3 region has the DNA TGTGCCAGCAGCTTAGCACGTCGGCAGACCGGGGCCCAGTACTTC.